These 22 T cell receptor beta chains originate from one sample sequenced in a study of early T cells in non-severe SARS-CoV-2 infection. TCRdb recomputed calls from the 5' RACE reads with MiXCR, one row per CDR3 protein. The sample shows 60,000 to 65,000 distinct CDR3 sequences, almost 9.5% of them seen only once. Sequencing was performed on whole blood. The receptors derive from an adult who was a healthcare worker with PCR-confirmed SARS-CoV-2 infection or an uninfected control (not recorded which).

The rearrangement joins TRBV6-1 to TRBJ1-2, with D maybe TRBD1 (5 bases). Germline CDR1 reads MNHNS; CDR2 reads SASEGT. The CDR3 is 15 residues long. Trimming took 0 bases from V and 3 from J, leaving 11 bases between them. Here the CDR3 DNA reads TGTGCCAGCAGTGAAGCTTATCCCAGGGACTATGGCTACACCTTC. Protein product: CASSEAYPRDYGYTF.

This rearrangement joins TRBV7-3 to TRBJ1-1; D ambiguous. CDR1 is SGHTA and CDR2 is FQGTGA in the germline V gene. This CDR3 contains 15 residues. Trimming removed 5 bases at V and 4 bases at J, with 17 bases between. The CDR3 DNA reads TGTGCCAGCAGCCTCCGGAACCTCGGTGTCACTGAAGCTTTCTTT. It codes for CASSLRNLGVTEAFF.

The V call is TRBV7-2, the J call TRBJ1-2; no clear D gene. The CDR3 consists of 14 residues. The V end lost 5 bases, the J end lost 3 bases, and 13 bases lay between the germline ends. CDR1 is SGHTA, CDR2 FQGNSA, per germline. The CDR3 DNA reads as TGTGCCAGCAGCCCCCCGTACTTTGACTATGGCTACACCTTC. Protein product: CASSPPYFDYGYTF.

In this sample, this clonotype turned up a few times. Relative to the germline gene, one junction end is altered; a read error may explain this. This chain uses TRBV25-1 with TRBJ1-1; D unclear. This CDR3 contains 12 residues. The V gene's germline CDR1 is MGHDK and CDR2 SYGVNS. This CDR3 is CASSADRAPMTF. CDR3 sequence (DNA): TGTGCCAGCAGTGCCGACCGGGCCCCGATGACCTTT.

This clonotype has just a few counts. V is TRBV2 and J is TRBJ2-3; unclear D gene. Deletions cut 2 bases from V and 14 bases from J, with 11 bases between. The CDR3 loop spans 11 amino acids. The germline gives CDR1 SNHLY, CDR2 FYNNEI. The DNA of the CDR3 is TGTGCCAGCAGTGAACTAGAAAGGTCGTATTTT. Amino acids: CASSELERSYF.

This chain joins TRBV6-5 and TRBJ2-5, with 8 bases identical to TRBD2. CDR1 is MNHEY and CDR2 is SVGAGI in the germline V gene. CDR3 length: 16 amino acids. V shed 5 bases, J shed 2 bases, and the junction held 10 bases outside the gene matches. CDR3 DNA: TGTGCCAGCAGTCCAACCGGACTAGCAGTACAAGAGACCCAGTACTTC. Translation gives CASSPTGLAVQETQYF.

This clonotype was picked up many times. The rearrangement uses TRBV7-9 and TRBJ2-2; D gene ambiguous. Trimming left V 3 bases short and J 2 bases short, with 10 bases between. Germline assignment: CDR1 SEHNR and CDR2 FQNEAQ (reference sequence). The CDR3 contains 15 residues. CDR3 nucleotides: TGTGCCAGCAGCTTGGATTTCAGAAACACCGGGGAGCTGTTTTTT. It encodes CASSLDFRNTGELFF.

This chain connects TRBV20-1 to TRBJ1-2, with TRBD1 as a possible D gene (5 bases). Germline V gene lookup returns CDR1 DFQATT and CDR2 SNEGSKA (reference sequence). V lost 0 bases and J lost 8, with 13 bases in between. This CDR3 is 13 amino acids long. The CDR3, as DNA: TGCAGTGCTAGAGAGGGGACGGCGCAGGGCTACACCTTC. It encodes CSAREGTAQGYTF.

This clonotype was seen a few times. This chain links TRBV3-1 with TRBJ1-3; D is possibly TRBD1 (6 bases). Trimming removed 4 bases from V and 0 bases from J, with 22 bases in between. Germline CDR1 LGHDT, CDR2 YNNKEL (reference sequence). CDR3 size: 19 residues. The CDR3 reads CASSPQQGGGLSSGNTIYF. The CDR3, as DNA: TGTGCCAGCAGCCCCCAACAGGGAGGGGGTTTAAGCTCTGGAAACACCATATATTTT.

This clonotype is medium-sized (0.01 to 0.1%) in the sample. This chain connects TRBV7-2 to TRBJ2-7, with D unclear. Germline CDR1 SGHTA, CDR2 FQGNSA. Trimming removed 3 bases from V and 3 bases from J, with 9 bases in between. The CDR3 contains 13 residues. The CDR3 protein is CASSFGLNYEQYV. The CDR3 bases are TGTGCCAGCAGCTTTGGCCTAAACTACGAGCAGTACGTC.

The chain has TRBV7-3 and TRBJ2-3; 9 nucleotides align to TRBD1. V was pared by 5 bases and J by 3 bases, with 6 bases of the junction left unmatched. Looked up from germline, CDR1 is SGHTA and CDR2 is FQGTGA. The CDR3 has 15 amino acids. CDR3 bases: TGTGCCAGCAGCCCTCAGGGGACAGGGACAGATACGCAGTATTTT. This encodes CASSPQGTGTDTQYF.

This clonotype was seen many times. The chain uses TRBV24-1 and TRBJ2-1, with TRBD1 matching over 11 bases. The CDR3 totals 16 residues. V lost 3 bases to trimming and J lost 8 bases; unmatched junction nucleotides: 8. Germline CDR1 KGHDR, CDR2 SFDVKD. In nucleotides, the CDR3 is TGTGCCACCAGTGATCCACCCGGGACAGGGGGGTATGAGCAGTTCTTC. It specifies CATSDPPGTGGYEQFF.

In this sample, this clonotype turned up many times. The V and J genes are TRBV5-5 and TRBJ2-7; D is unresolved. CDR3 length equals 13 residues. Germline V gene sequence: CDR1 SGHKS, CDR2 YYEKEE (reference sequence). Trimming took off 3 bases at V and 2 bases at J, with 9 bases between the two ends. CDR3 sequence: CASSSRVPYEQYV. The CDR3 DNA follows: TGTGCCAGCAGCTCCAGAGTACCCTACGAGCAGTACGTC.

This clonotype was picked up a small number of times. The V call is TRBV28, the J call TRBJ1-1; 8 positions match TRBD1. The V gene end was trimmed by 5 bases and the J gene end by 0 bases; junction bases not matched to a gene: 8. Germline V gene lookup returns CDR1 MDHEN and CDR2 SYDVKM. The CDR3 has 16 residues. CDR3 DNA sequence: TGTGCCAGCAGTCCCGTCCAGGGGGCCCTGAACACTGAAGCTTTCTTT. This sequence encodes CASSPVQGALNTEAFF.

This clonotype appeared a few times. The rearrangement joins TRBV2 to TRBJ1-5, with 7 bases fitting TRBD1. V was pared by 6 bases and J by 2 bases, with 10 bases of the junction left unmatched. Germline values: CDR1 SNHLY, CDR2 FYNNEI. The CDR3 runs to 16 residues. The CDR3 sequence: CASSLDRATGNQPQHF. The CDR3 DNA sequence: TGTGCCAGCAGCCTCGACAGGGCAACCGGCAATCAGCCCCAGCATTTT.

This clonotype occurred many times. CDR3 coding DNA: TGTGCCAGCAGTTACTCAAGGGACGCCGATATGTACAATGAGCAGTTCTTC. This encodes CASSYSRDADMYNEQFF. V usage is TRBV6-5 and J usage is TRBJ2-1, with D perhaps matching TRBD1 or TRBD2 (5 bases each). V dropped 0 bases and J dropped 4 bases, with 16 bases sitting between them. The CDR3 has 17 residues. The germline V gene has CDR1 MNHEY and CDR2 SVGAGI.

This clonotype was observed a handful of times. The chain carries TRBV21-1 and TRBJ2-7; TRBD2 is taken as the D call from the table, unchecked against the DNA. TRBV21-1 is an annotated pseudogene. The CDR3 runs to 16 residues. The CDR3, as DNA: TGTGCCAGCAGCACCGCAGGGAAGGGCCTCCCCTACGAGCAGTACGTC. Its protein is CASSTAGKGLPYEQYV.

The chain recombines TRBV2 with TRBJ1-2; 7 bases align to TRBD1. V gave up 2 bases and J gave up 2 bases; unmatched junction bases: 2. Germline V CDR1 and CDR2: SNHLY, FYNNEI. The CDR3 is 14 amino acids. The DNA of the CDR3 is TGTGCCAGCAGTGAAACGGGACAGAACTATGGCTACACCTTC. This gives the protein CASSETGQNYGYTF.

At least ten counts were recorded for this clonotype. As DNA, the CDR3 is TGCAGTGCTAGCTCCAGGGGAGTTCAGCCCCAGCATTTT. It encodes CSASSRGVQPQHF. The genes are TRBV20-1 and TRBJ1-5, with TRBD1 as a possible D gene (6 bases). The germline V gene encodes CDR1 DFQATT and CDR2 SNEGSKA (reference sequence). Trimming removed 3 bases at V and 6 bases at J, with 12 bases between. The length of the CDR3 is 13 residues.

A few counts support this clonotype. The CDR3 sequence: CASSPQLTGTGVAESSYNEQFF. The CDR3 DNA follows: TGTGCCAGCTCACCGCAACTAACCGGGACAGGGGTAGCTGAAAGCTCCTACAATGAGCAGTTCTTC. V and J are TRBV18 and TRBJ2-1; TRBD1 agrees at 10 bases. With V trimmed by 3 bases and J by 0 bases, 20 bases remained unmatched. The CDR3 runs to 22 residues. Germline lookup yields CDR1 KGHSH and CDR2 LQKENI.

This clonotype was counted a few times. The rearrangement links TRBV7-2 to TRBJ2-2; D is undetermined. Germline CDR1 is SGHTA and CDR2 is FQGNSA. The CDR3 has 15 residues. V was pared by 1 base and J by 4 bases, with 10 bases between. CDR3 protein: CASSLVNSLTGELFF. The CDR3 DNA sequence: TGTGCCAGCAGCTTAGTGAACAGTCTCACCGGGGAGCTGTTTTTT.

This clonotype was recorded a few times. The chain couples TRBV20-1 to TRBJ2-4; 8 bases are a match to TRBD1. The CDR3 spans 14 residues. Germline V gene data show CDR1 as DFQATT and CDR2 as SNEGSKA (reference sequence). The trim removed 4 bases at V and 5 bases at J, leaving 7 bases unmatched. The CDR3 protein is CSATRTGRENIQYF. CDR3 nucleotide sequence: TGCAGTGCTACCCGGACAGGGCGGGAAAACATTCAGTACTTC.